The source of this TCR beta chain is a study of patients and donors after allogeneic stem cell transplantation. Using its own MiXCR run on the RT-PCR reads, TCRdb lists one record per CDR3 protein. This sample has tens of thousands of distinct CDR3 sequences, with nearly 7% found just once. The table lists this clonotype with many counts. CDR3 length: 16 residues. Germline CDR1 LGHNA, CDR2 YNFKEQ. Unmatched junction bases numbered 11, after V lost 0 bases and J lost 7 bases. This chain uses TRBV4-2 with TRBJ1-2, with TRBD1 matching over 7 bases. The clonotype originates from a human donor who was either an allogeneic HSCT recipient or a stem cell or donor lymphocyte infusion donor (not recorded which). It is not recorded whose cells these are; they may come from a transplant donor. Sequencing was carried out using blood, either unsorted or a sorted T cell fraction (not recorded which). CDR3 sequence reads: CASSQETGSQVGGYTF. Here the CDR3 DNA reads TGTGCCAGCAGCCAAGAGACAGGGAGCCAGGTCGGTGGCTACACCTTC.